This record looks at one T cell receptor (beta chain) sequence and its context. Clones were sequenced by immunoSEQ multiplex PCR, and TCRdb holds only the in-frame ones, with some missing. The data contain hundreds of thousands of clones, approximately 87% of them singletons. This sample is part of a study of cytomegalovirus exposure and HLA in healthy donors. About the study: The 666 first-cohort repertoires shared a platform with the 130 or so validation repertoires, as reported in a later analysis.

The CDR3 spans 13 residues. Germline V gene data show CDR1 as LNHNV and CDR2 as YYDKDF (reference sequence). V was trimmed by 1 base and J by 3 bases, leaving 6 bases between them. The source of this sequence is a man between 18 and 35 years old in good health and CMV-seronegative. The rearrangement joins TRBV15 to TRBJ2-5; no clear D gene. Sequenced material: PBMCs. In DNA, the CDR3 is TGTGCCACCAGCAGAGGGCCTGAAGAGACCCAGTACTTC. Protein: CATSRGPEETQYF.